This T cell receptor beta chain was captured in a study of CD8+ T cells in alopecia areata. Study-level information: Those patients who were treated received oral tofacitinib, which was given at 5 to 10 mg twice daily for moderate-to-severe alopecia areata.

Following RNA extraction, reverse transcription yielded cDNA that acted as the sequencing template. Assay used: immunoSEQ multiplex PCR; TCRdb lists only in-frame clones, some missing. The table records roughly 100,000 clones, under 90% of them present only once. Germline V gene lookup returns CDR1 MNHEY and CDR2 SVGAGI. V was pared by 5 bases and J by 3 bases, with 14 bases between. This CDR3 spans 15 amino acids. Comments on this clone: No antigen is known for it.

Study results and caveats: Many expanded lesional clones stayed in scalp and blood while on tofacitinib. Patients displayed less clarity in TCR sharing than mice, a finding possibly related to HLA.

Treatment specified: oral pan-JAK inhibitor, 5-10 mg twice daily. The receptor's source is a human donor with alopecia areata. Sequencing used CD8+ T cells sorted from blood, obtained at roughly week 30, from a patient treated with tofacitinib. The chain combines TRBV6-5 with TRBJ2-1, with a weak D call TRBD2 (6 bases). For the CDR3, the DNA is TGTGCCAGCAGTCCCCCCGGTAGCGGCTACAATGAGCAGTTCTTC. Translated: CASSPPGSGYNEQFF.